These T cell receptor beta chains were read from a single sample in a study of blood T cell repertoires in COVID-19. Clones were read by immunoSEQ multiplex PCR, and TCRdb kept only the in-frame ones, dropping some. Seen here are around 300,000 clones, about 89% observed once, and the top ten hold approximately 2%. Source material: peripheral blood. Receptors originate from a man aged 50 to 59 with acute or convalescent COVID-19. CDR3s include the opening cysteine and the closing phenylalanine or tryptophan. A D gene is named only where the DNA matches it firmly. Clone size is not always given. Where it is, it says once, few, many or a class for expanded clones.

D: TRBD2; J: TRBJ2-1; size: NA; V: TRBV7-6; DNA: TGTGCCAGCAGCCGGGTAGCGGGGGGGTGGAATGAGCAGTTCTTC; CDR3: CASSRVAGGWNEQFF
D: NA; J: TRBJ2-2; size: NA; V: TRBV5-4; DNA: TGTGCCAGCAGCGAGGGTTCACCAACCCTTACCGGGGAGCTGTTTTTT; CDR3: CASSEGSPTLTGELFF
D: TRBD2; J: TRBJ2-7; size: NA; V: TRBV6-5; DNA: TGTGCCAGTCAAAGAGCGGGGGTATCCTACGAGCAGTACTTC; CDR3: CASQRAGVSYEQYF
D: TRBD2; J: TRBJ2-1; size: NA; V: TRBV7-3; DNA: TGTGCCAGCAGCTTAAATCCTAGCGGGGGTGCTACCTCCTACAATGAGCAGTTCTTC; CDR3: CASSLNPSGGATSYNEQFF
D: NA; J: TRBJ2-1; size: NA; V: TRBV5-6; DNA: TGTGCCAGCAGCGGATTTTCGCAGGGCAATGAGCAGTTCTTC; CDR3: CASSGFSQGNEQFF
D: TRBD1; J: TRBJ1-5; size: NA; V: TRBV7-9; DNA: TGTGCCAGCAGCCCCGACAGGGATCAGCCCCAGCATTTT; CDR3: CASSPDRDQPQHF
D: TRBD2; J: TRBJ2-1; size: NA; V: TRBV7-3; DNA: TGTGCCAGCAGCTCGACTAGCTCCCGGGATGAGCAGTTCTTC; CDR3: CASSSTSSRDEQFF
D: TRBD2; J: TRBJ2-1; size: once; V: TRBV29-1; DNA: TGCAGCTCACCCGGGGGGGGCGGACATAATGAGCAGTTCTTC; CDR3: CSSPGGGGHNEQFF
D: TRBD2; J: TRBJ2-1; size: NA; V: TRBV9; DNA: TGTGCCAGCAGCGCCGGGGGGGCCAGCTCCTACAATGAGCAGTTCTTC; CDR3: CASSAGGASSYNEQFF
D: NA; J: TRBJ2-3; size: NA; V: TRBV10-2; DNA: TGCGCCAGCAGTGAGTCACCGACTAGCACAGATACGCAGTATTTT; CDR3: CASSESPTSTDTQYF
D: NA; J: TRBJ2-6; size: NA; V: TRBV5-8; DNA: TGTGCCAGCAGCAAGGGGCAGATCCTCTCTGGGGCCAACGTCCTGACTTTC; CDR3: CASSKGQILSGANVLTF
D: TRBD2; J: TRBJ2-3; size: once; V: TRBV5-1; DNA: TGCGCCAGCAGCTCAGGGACTAGCGGACAGATATACACAGATACGCAGTATTTT; CDR3: CASSSGTSGQIYTDTQYF
D: NA; J: TRBJ2-1; size: NA; V: TRBV29-1; DNA: TGCAGCGGAGGAGGGGCCTACAATGAGCAGTTCTTC; CDR3: CSGGGAYNEQFF
D: TRBD2; J: TRBJ2-3; size: NA; V: TRBV11-3; DNA: TGTGCCAGCAGCCCGCGGGGGGCCCTCACAGATACGCAGTATTTT; CDR3: CASSPRGALTDTQYF
D: NA; J: TRBJ1-4; size: once; V: TRBV6-6; DNA: TGTGCCAGCACCAGACAGGACCTTAATGAAAAACTGTTTTTT; CDR3: CASTRQDLNEKLFF
D: TRBD1; J: TRBJ2-2; size: NA; V: TRBV30; DNA: TGTGCCTGGAGCACGGGACAGGGTAACACCGGGGAGCTGTTTTTT; CDR3: CAWSTGQGNTGELFF
D: NA; J: TRBJ2-7; size: NA; V: TRBV27; DNA: TGTGCCAGCAGTTTAACGGCTAGTTACGAGCAGTACTTC; CDR3: CASSLTASYEQYF
D: NA; J: TRBJ2-6; size: NA; V: TRBV27; DNA: TGTGCCAGCAGTTTAGGCGAGGGCTCTGGGGCCAACGTCCTGACTTTC; CDR3: CASSLGEGSGANVLTF
D: NA; J: TRBJ2-6; size: NA; V: TRBV15; DNA: TGTGCCACCAGCAGAGATCGAGGGCGGACCAACGTCCTGACTTTC; CDR3: CATSRDRGRTNVLTF
D: NA; J: TRBJ2-7; size: NA; V: TRBV29-1; DNA: TGCAGCGTTGGTGGCAGGGTTGGTGAGCAGTACTTC; CDR3: CSVGGRVGEQYF
D: NA; J: TRBJ2-7; size: NA; V: TRBV27; DNA: TGTGCCAGCAGTTCCCCCCGCCGGCAGGTCCCCTACGAGCAGTACTTC; CDR3: CASSSPRRQVPYEQYF
D: NA; J: TRBJ2-7; size: NA; V: TRBV5-5; DNA: TGTGCCAGCAGCTCCTTTTTGACAGTTCTCAAACCCTACGAGCAGTACTTC; CDR3: CASSSFLTVLKPYEQYF
D: NA; J: TRBJ2-4; size: NA; V: TRBV9; DNA: TGTGCCAGCAGCTCCTCTGCGAGGGACATTCAGTACTTC; CDR3: CASSSSARDIQYF
D: NA; J: TRBJ1-1; size: NA; V: TRBV14; DNA: TGTGCCAGCAGCCAAGATCGGGTGAACACTGAAGCTTTCTTT; CDR3: CASSQDRVNTEAFF
D: NA; J: TRBJ2-1; size: NA; V: TRBV5-1; DNA: TGCGCCAGCGCCTTGGCGGGATCCATCTACAATGAGCAGTTCTTC; CDR3: CASALAGSIYNEQFF
D: TRBD2; J: TRBJ2-3; size: NA; V: TRBV6-5; DNA: TGTGCCAGCAGCAATAGCGGGGCGTACACAGATACGCAGTATTTT; CDR3: CASSNSGAYTDTQYF
D: NA; J: TRBJ2-5; size: NA; V: TRBV3-1/TRBV3-2; DNA: TGTGCCAGCAGCCAGGATCCGGGAGAGACCCAGTACTTC; CDR3: CASSQDPGETQYF
D: NA; J: TRBJ1-1; size: NA; V: TRBV12-3/TRBV12-4; DNA: TGTGCCAGCAGTTTATACCAGGGCACTGAAGCTTTCTTT; CDR3: CASSLYQGTEAFF
D: NA; J: TRBJ2-2; size: NA; V: TRBV5-1; DNA: TGCGCCATCATATCGGACACAGCCACCGGGGAGCTGTTTTTT; CDR3: CAIISDTATGELFF
D: TRBD2; J: TRBJ2-2; size: NA; V: TRBV7-3; DNA: TGTGCCAGCAGCTTCCTAGCGGGGGGAAACACCGGGGAGCTGTTTTTT; CDR3: CASSFLAGGNTGELFF
D: NA; J: TRBJ2-3; size: NA; V: TRBV6-4; DNA: TGTGCCAGCAGTGACAGGAGGAGCACAGATACGCAGTATTTT; CDR3: CASSDRRSTDTQYF
D: NA; J: TRBJ1-3; size: NA; V: TRBV6-5; DNA: TGTGCCAGCAGTTACGGGACGGGAGGCACCATATATTTT; CDR3: CASSYGTGGTIYF
D: TRBD1; J: TRBJ2-5; size: NA; V: TRBV15; DNA: TGTGCCACCAGCAGCGACAGGGGGCGCGGGTACCAAGAGACCCAGTACTTC; CDR3: CATSSDRGRGYQETQYF
D: NA; J: TRBJ2-5; size: NA; V: TRBV7-2; DNA: TGTGCCAGCAGCTTAAGTTCTACTAGCCCAGAGACCCAGTACTTC; CDR3: CASSLSSTSPETQYF
D: TRBD1; J: TRBJ1-4; size: NA; V: TRBV3-1/TRBV3-2; DNA: TGTGCCAGCAGCCATGGACAGGGAAATGAAAAACTGTTTTTT; CDR3: CASSHGQGNEKLFF
D: NA; J: TRBJ2-7; size: NA; V: TRBV4-2; DNA: TGTGCCAGCAGCCGACCCCCGGCAGGCTTCTACGAGCAGTACTTC; CDR3: CASSRPPAGFYEQYF